These 29 T cell receptor beta chains were all obtained from the same sample, sequenced in a study of vaccination and CD4 T cells after COVID-19. Researchers used the Oncomine TCR Beta short-read assay to sequence DNA from cultured CD4+ T cells. Genomic DNA was isolated from cultured CD4+ T cells. TCRdb called the PCR reads again in MiXCR, with one record for every CDR3 protein. The data hold about 10,000 distinct CDR3 sequences, with about 32% observed a single time. Stated treatment: approximately 11-day PBMC culture with coronavirus spike peptide pools or control peptides (ViraFEST assay). The collection of CD4+ T cells from the unexposed donor took place before the COVID-19 pandemic (2011-2018). No antigen has been identified for these receptors. Sequencing was carried out using CD4+ T cells from blood, cultured in vitro. All receptors derive from a human donor in good health.

The V and J genes are TRBV20-1 and TRBJ2-1, with D perhaps matching TRBD1 or TRBD2 (5 bases each). The CDR3 totals 10 residues. Germline assignment: CDR1 DFQATT and CDR2 SNEGSKA (reference sequence). CDR3 nucleotide sequence: TGCAGCCCGAGGGGCAATGAGCAGTTCTTC. It yields the protein CSPRGNEQFF.

V usage is TRBV10-3 and J usage is TRBJ1-1; D unclear. Trimming removed 2 bases at V and 2 bases at J, with 9 bases between. The CDR3 totals 14 residues. CDR1 is ENHRY, CDR2 SYGVKD, per germline. This CDR3 is CAISESLDNTEAFF. CDR3 sequence (DNA): TGTGCCATCAGTGAGAGCTTAGATAACACTGAAGCTTTCTTT.

This clonotype was detected only a few times. The chain carries TRBV7-9 and TRBJ2-7, with 7 bases lining up with TRBD1. Germline V gene lookup returns CDR1 SEHNR and CDR2 FQNEAQ (reference sequence). This CDR3 has 15 residues. J was trimmed by 0 bases and V by 5 bases; bases with no gene match: 7. CDR3 in amino acids: CASSPYRGISYEQYF. CDR3 DNA: TGTGCCAGCAGCCCTTACAGGGGCATCTCCTACGAGCAGTACTTC. Combining the CDR3 with reference TRBV7-9 and TRBJ2-7 gives the whole variable domain DTGVSQNPRHKITKRGQNVTFRCDPISEHNRLYWYRQTLGQGPEFLTYFQNEAQLEKSRLLSDRFSAERPKGSFSTLEIQRTEQGDSAMYLCASSPYRGISYEQYFGPGTRLTVT.

This chain connects TRBV19 to TRBJ2-3; D may match TRBD1 or TRBD2 (5 bases each). Between the trimmed V and J ends, which lost 9 bases and 4 bases, there was a span of 23 bases. The CDR3 consists of 16 residues. Germline CDR1 LNHDA, CDR2 SQIVND (reference sequence). The CDR3 region is CASTPGTLRSADTQYF. The CDR3, as DNA: TGTGCCAGCACACCCGGGACCCTTCGTTCCGCAGATACGCAGTATTTT.

This chain connects TRBV7-2 to TRBJ2-4; D call uncertain. Trimming pared 1 base from V and 0 bases from J, leaving 13 bases between. The CDR3 has 17 amino acids. Looked up from germline, CDR1 is SGHTA and CDR2 is FQGNSA. The CDR3 here is CASSLEGPTRAKNIQYF. The CDR3 DNA sequence: TGTGCCAGCAGCTTAGAAGGTCCCACCAGAGCCAAAAACATTCAGTACTTC. The entire variable domain, with the rest obtained from reference TRBV7-2 and TRBJ2-4, is as follows: GAGVSQSPSNKVTEKGKDVELRCDPISGHTALYWYRQSLGQGLEFLIYFQGNSAPDKSGLPSDRFSAERTGGSVSTLTIQRTQQEDSAVYLCASSLEGPTRAKNIQYFGAGTRLSVL.

This clonotype was observed a handful of times. The chain links TRBV7-2 to TRBJ2-5; 7 bases line up with TRBD1. This CDR3 comprises 14 residues. CDR1 SGHTA and CDR2 FQGNSA come from the germline V gene. V lost 5 bases, J lost 3 bases, and 6 bases stayed unmatched. CDR3 bases: TGTGCCAGCAGCATTAACAGGGGAAAAGAGACCCAGTACTTC. Protein product: CASSINRGKETQYF.

Only a few counts were recorded for this clonotype. This chain joins TRBV20-1 and TRBJ1-1; D call uncertain. Between the trimmed V and J ends, which lost 4 bases and 3 bases, there was a span of 15 bases. In germline, CDR1 is DFQATT, CDR2 SNEGSKA (reference sequence). The CDR3 is 14 amino acids. The CDR3, as DNA: TGCAGTGCTATTATCCCCGGGTCTTACACTGAAGCTTTCTTT. This translates into CSAIIPGSYTEAFF.

This clonotype is a singleton in its sample. The rearrangement links TRBV27 to TRBJ2-2; D possibly matches TRBD1 or TRBD2 (5 bases each). The CDR3 length is 17 residues. Deletions cut 2 bases from V and 6 bases from J, with 19 bases between. Germline CDR1 reads MNHEY; CDR2 reads SMNVEV (reference sequence). The CDR3 protein is CASSLPTRGYAPGELFF. The CDR3 DNA reads TGTGCCAGCAGTTTACCGACTCGGGGCTACGCTCCCGGGGAGCTGTTTTTT.

The chain recombines TRBV9 with TRBJ1-1; D possibly corresponds to TRBD1 (5 bases). The CDR3 contains 13 residues. Germline loops: CDR1 SGDLS, CDR2 YYNGEE. The V gene lost 3 bases and the J gene lost 1 base, with 7 bases spanning the gap. The CDR3 loop is CASSAGQNTEAFF. In nucleotides, the CDR3 is TGTGCCAGCAGCGCAGGACAGAACACTGAAGCTTTCTTT.

This clonotype was detected only a few times. This rearrangement joins TRBV5-5 to TRBJ2-5; 7 bases agree with TRBD1. The CDR3 has 18 amino acids. The V and J ends lost 1 base and 5 bases, in that order; junction bases with no gene match: 17. Germline V gene sequence: CDR1 SGHKS, CDR2 YYEKEE (reference sequence). As DNA, the CDR3 is TGTGCCAGCAGCTTGCGGTACCGAGACAGGGTATTGGGGGAGACCCAGTACTTC. Amino acid sequence: CASSLRYRDRVLGETQYF.

CDR3 loop: CSAKGLSGRAYEQYF. The CDR3 DNA is TGCAGTGCCAAAGGTCTTAGCGGGAGGGCCTACGAGCAGTACTTC. This chain connects TRBV20-1 to TRBJ2-7; 11 nucleotides align to TRBD2. V dropped 6 bases and J dropped 2; count of bases not matched to a gene: 9. Germline CDR1 DFQATT, CDR2 SNEGSKA (reference sequence). This CDR3 comprises 15 residues.

The chain combines TRBV5-1 with TRBJ1-1; D possibly corresponds to TRBD1 (5 bases). V was shortened by 4 bases and J by 6 bases, with 16 bases between the two germline ends. The CDR3 has 14 residues. The germline CDR1 and CDR2 sequences are SGHRS and YFSETQ. This chain's CDR3 is CASSTDGGSAEAFF. For the CDR3, the DNA is TGCGCCAGCAGCACGGACGGGGGGTCTGCTGAAGCTTTCTTT.

This clonotype was seen only a few times. The CDR3 spells CASSQGGGPLRTQHF. Written as DNA, the CDR3 is TGTGCCAGCAGCCAAGGGGGGGGACCTCTTCGGACCCAGCATTTT. The chain combines TRBV4-2 with TRBJ1-5, with a tentative D call TRBD1 (5 bases). CDR3 length: 15 amino acids. V lost 1 base and J 11 bases, leaving 18 bases between the germline ends. CDR1 LGHNA and CDR2 YNFKEQ come from the germline V gene.

The chain has TRBV20-1 and TRBJ2-7, with D possibly being TRBD2 (6 bases). The CDR3 runs to 13 residues. V lost 2 bases, J lost 3 bases, and 11 bases lay in between. Germline V gives CDR1 DFQATT, CDR2 SNEGSKA (reference sequence). DNA for the CDR3: TGCAGTGCTAGAAGACATAGCGGCTACGAGCAGTACTTC. It yields the protein CSARRHSGYEQYF.

The rearrangement uses TRBV7-2 and TRBJ2-5; no reliable D call. Germline CDR1 and CDR2: SGHTA and FQGNSA. Trimming left V 3 bases short and J 5 bases short, with 10 bases between. The CDR3 spans 13 residues. DNA of the CDR3: TGTGCCAGCAGCTTCAACGTCGCGGAGACCCAGTACTTC. It encodes CASSFNVAETQYF.

This clonotype has a handful of counts. The CDR3 sequence: CASSLLQDYEQYF. DNA for the CDR3: TGTGCCAGCAGTTTATTACAGGATTACGAGCAGTACTTC. The chain joins TRBV27 to TRBJ2-7; a possible D gene is TRBD1 (5 bases). The CDR3 length is 13 residues. Trimming stripped 1 base from V and 4 bases from J, with 8 bases between. Germline assignment: CDR1 MNHEY and CDR2 SMNVEV (reference sequence).

This clonotype was seen a handful of times. This chain uses TRBV20-1 with TRBJ2-3; 8 bases map to TRBD2. The length of the CDR3 is 15 residues. Per the germline V gene, CDR1 is DFQATT and CDR2 is SNEGSKA (reference sequence). V was clipped by 6 bases and J by 4 bases; unmatched bases: 12. The CDR3 here is CSANVAGFGADTQYF. The CDR3 DNA reads TGCAGTGCAAACGTAGCGGGATTCGGGGCAGATACGCAGTATTTT.

The sample holds a few counts of this clonotype. The rearrangement uses TRBV2 and TRBJ2-2; TRBD2 might be the D (7 bases). Trimming took off 4 bases at V and 6 bases at J, with 9 bases between the two ends. This CDR3 has 13 amino acids. CDR1 is SNHLY and CDR2 is FYNNEI in the germline V gene. CDR3 DNA: TGTGCCAGCAGTGGGGAGGGGGCCGGGGAGCTGTTTTTT. It translates to CASSGEGAGELFF.

The DNA for the CDR3 is TGTGCCAGCAGCTCGACTCTCCCGCCAAATGAGCAGTTCTTC. Protein: CASSSTLPPNEQFF. The V and J genes are TRBV7-8 and TRBJ2-1; D is ambiguous. The V and J ends lost 4 bases and 7 bases respectively, with 14 bases between them. Germline values: CDR1 SGHVS, CDR2 FQNEAQ. CDR3 length equals 14 residues.

The sample holds a few counts of this clonotype. The CDR3 spells CASSLADSPLHF. Here the CDR3 DNA reads TGTGCCAGCAGCTTAGCGGATTCACCCCTCCACTTT. The gene calls are TRBV7-2 and TRBJ1-6; D remains unclear. Germline V CDR1 and CDR2: SGHTA, FQGNSA. Trimming left V 0 bases short and J 8 bases short, with 2 bases between. The CDR3 sequence is 12 residues long.

A few counts support this clonotype. The V and J genes are TRBV28 and TRBJ1-2; possible D gene TRBD1, 5 bases. The germline gives CDR1 MDHEN, CDR2 SYDVKM. V was trimmed by 7 bases and J by 4 bases, leaving 13 bases between them. The CDR3 runs 13 residues. CDR3 sequence reads: CASTPDRSYGYTF. The CDR3 DNA reads as TGTGCCAGCACCCCCGACAGATCCTATGGCTACACCTTC.

This chain joins TRBV20-1 and TRBJ2-5, with 8 bases identical to TRBD1. CDR3 length: 14 residues. V shed 6 bases, J shed 5 bases, and the junction held 11 bases outside the gene matches. From germline, CDR1 is DFQATT and CDR2 SNEGSKA (reference sequence). CDR3 in DNA: TGCAGTGCAAGACAGGGGAGCGTTTTGGAGACCCAGTACTTC. Residues: CSARQGSVLETQYF.

The chain has TRBV7-9 and TRBJ1-4; 8 positions agree with TRBD1. The CDR3 loop spans 18 amino acids. CDR1 is SEHNR, CDR2 FQNEAQ, per germline (reference sequence). Trimming removed 5 bases from V and 5 bases from J; junction bases left unmatched: 16. The CDR3, as DNA: TGTGCCAGCAGCCGACGGGGGACAGGAGACTCCCTCAATGAAAAACTGTTTTTT. Protein: CASSRRGTGDSLNEKLFF.

The rearrangement joins TRBV28 to TRBJ2-1, with 7 bases that match TRBD2. The CDR3 has 12 amino acids. With 5 bases clipped from V and 9 bases from J, the junction kept 4 bases outside the gene matches. Germline loops: CDR1 MDHEN, CDR2 SYDVKM. CDR3 DNA: TGTGCCAGCAGTCCCCTAGCGGTTGAGCAGTTCTTC. Encoded protein: CASSPLAVEQFF.

This sequence joins TRBV12-3 or TRBV12-4 and TRBJ2-2; D remains unclear. The CDR3 has 13 residues. Trimming took 4 bases from V and 8 from J, leaving 11 bases between them. The CDR3 nucleotides are TGTGCCAGCAGTTCCCCCCCGGCGGGGGAGCTGTTTTTT. It specifies CASSSPPAGELFF.

This clonotype was seen a few times. The chain recombines TRBV7-2 with TRBJ2-2; D is ambiguous. CDR3 size: 12 residues. The V end was cut by 5 bases, the J end by 8 bases, with 9 bases between. CDR1 is SGHTA, CDR2 FQGNSA, per germline. The CDR3 region has the DNA TGTGCCAGCAGCCGCGAGGCAGGGGAGCTGTTTTTT. It is translated as CASSREAGELFF.

The chain couples TRBV6-5 to TRBJ1-1; D is unclear. Trimming shortened V by 0 bases and J by 10 bases, and 9 bases separated the two germline ends. The germline gives CDR1 MNHEY, CDR2 SVGAGI. This CDR3 comprises 12 residues. CDR3 bases: TGTGCCAGCAGTTACTCCGGCACGCGAGCTTTCTTT. Protein product: CASSYSGTRAFF.

The V and J genes are TRBV7-2 and TRBJ2-1; no reliable D call. The germline V gene encodes CDR1 SGHTA and CDR2 FQGNSA. This CDR3 spans 12 amino acids. The V end was cut by 5 bases, the J end by 10 bases, with 12 bases between. The CDR3 DNA reads TGTGCCAGCAGCCCCGGGCGTCGGGAGCAGTTCTTC. This translates into CASSPGRREQFF.

This clonotype is deemed medium-sized. The chain joins TRBV20-1 to TRBJ1-2; the D gene is possibly TRBD1 (5 bases). This CDR3 spans 15 amino acids. The V end was cut by 0 bases, the J end by 5 bases, with 16 bases between. Germline CDR1 DFQATT, CDR2 SNEGSKA (reference sequence). Here the CDR3 DNA reads TGCAGTGCTAGAGACGGCAGGGCCTTACGGTATGGCTACACCTTC. Protein: CSARDGRALRYGYTF.